The entry that follows covers one T cell receptor beta chain sequence. The count of this clone is one. This receptor's antigen is unknown. No much larger clone exists at a distance of one base, and base qualities are not known. These data belong to a study of blood T cell repertoires in COVID-19 (dated by TCRdb to the early 2020s). Turning to the overall study: Samples covering the acute and convalescent phases of COVID-19 were provided by collaborators in the United States, Italy and Spain. The prospective study material was composed of cDNA or gDNA derived from T cells, B-cell-depleted T cells, or PBMCs. Deeply sampled blood TCRbeta repertoires from subjects exposed to, actively infected with, or recovered from COVID-19 were included in the dataset. The repertoires were made available in a free public database intended to serve as a resource for research on the immune response to SARS-CoV-2. The samples were drawn from two sources: the first 160 participants of the ongoing ImmuneRACE study, and 1,200 or so subjects contributed by 6 global collaborators. Sample metadata almost always included a de-identified subject ID, COVID-19 status, age in years and sex. Where available, HLA class I and class II types were taken from metadata supplied by the sample provider and were not determined by assay-based typing. Overall study outcomes, separate from this receptor: Clinical and demographic metadata were provided uncurated, with the amount varying by source and participant.

From cysteine to phenylalanine, the CDR3 is 16 amino acids long. The DNA shown is the 48-base CDR3, in frame from base 1. CDR1 and CDR2, looked up from the germline V gene (reference sequence), are WNHNN and SYGVQD. V drops 0 bases and J drops 0 bases, leaving 10 bases in between. The immunoSEQ Assay, a bias-controlled multiplex PCR, was used to amplify TCRbeta CDR3 regions from genomic DNA. The study's processing was this. Within the assay, amplification of reference gene primers was used to estimate how many nucleated cells each sample contained. To quantify the absolute abundance of each unique TCRbeta CDR3 rearrangement, sequence reads were collapsed and filtered. For each sample, productive Simpson clonality was calculated as the square root of Simpson's diversity index across productive rearrangements. TCRdb re-hosts the immuneACCESS table, in-frame sequences only. Its copies lack some clones; in the studies checked, an unresolved V gene accounts for under half of them, and the cause for the rest is not known. V, J and clone size are those of that table, while D and trimming were read from the DNA. This sample comprises approximately 200,000 clones, around 84% of them detected only once. The biggest ten clones account for 3.2% of the sample.

Enrolling through a virtual design, the prospective study's participants ranged in age from roughly 18 to 89 years and lived across roughly 23 United States geographic areas. To assign participants to cohorts, the prospective study relied on clinical history that participants themselves reported in a screening survey and a study questionnaire. Recovered participants in ImmuneRACE Cohort 3 were defined by two consecutive negative NP/OP PCR tests, clearance by a healthcare professional, or resolution of symptoms. In the prospective study, mobile phlebotomists collected whole blood, serum and a nasopharyngeal or oropharyngeal swab from each participant. Prospective study participants could optionally give additional blood draws and questionnaires over an approximately 2-month period. Before DNA extraction, prospective study blood samples were shipped either frozen or at room temperature.

The sequence joins TRBV10-1 to TRBJ2-3; no D gene is confidently identified. This TCR was sampled from a woman in her twenties or thirties who had recovered from COVID-19. The source material was PBMCs or T cells enriched from blood (not recorded which). The CDR3 here reads CASSESRALSTDTQYF. The bases read TGCGCCAGCAGTGAGTCGAGAGCCCTTAGCACAGATACGCAGTATTTT.